This T cell receptor (beta chain) appears in the sequencing data of a study of blood T cell repertoires in COVID-19. Produced via immunoSEQ multiplex PCR; TCRdb's table is partial and in-frame only. This sample has 300,000 to 400,000 clones, with around 89% found just once. The V gene end was trimmed by 1 base and the J gene end by 2 bases; junction bases not matched to a gene: 3. Germline V gene sequence: CDR1 SGHTS, CDR2 YDEGEE. This CDR3 contains 16 residues. Seattle-derived patients entered the study during active infection and were followed longitudinally. The material sequenced was peripheral blood. The sequence came from a woman in her 30s with COVID-19, enrolled during active disease. The chain joins TRBV5-8 to TRBJ2-1, with 10 bases that match TRBD1. The CDR3 spells CASSLRGTGAYNEQFF. The CDR3 bases are TGTGCCAGCAGCTTGAGGGGGACAGGGGCCTACAATGAGCAGTTCTTC.